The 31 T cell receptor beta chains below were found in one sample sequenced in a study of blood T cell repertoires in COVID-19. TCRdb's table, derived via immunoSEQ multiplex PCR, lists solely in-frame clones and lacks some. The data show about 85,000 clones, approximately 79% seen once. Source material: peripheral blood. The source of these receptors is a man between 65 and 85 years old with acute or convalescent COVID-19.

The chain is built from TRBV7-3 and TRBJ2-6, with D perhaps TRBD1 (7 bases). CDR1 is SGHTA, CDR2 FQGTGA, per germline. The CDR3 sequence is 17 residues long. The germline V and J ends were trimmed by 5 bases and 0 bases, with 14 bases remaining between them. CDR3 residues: CASSPQGGTSGANVLTF. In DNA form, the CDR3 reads TGTGCCAGCAGCCCCCAGGGGGGAACCTCTGGGGCCAACGTCCTGACTTTC.

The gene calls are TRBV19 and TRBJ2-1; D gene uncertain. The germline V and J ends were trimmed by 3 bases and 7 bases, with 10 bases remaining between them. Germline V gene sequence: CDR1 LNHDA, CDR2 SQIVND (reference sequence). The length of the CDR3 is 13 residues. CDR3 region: CASSMYSENEQFF. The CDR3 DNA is TGTGCCAGTAGTATGTATAGTGAGAATGAGCAGTTCTTC.

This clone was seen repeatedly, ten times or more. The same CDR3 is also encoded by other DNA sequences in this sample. The DNA for the CDR3 is TGTGCCAGCACCAGCGGAGGGAACACTGAAGCTTTCTTT. Protein product: CASTSGGNTEAFF. V is TRBV7-9 and J is TRBJ1-1, with D uncertain. Germline V CDR1 and CDR2: SEHNR, FQNEAQ (reference sequence). Trimming stripped 7 bases from V and 1 base from J, with 10 bases between. The length of the CDR3 is 13 residues.

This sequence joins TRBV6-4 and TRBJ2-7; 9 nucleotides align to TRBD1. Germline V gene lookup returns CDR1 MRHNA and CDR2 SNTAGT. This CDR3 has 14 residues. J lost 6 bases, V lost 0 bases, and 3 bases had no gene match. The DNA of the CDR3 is TGTGCCAGCAGTGACTCGGACAGGGGAAGCGAGCAGTACGTC. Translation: CASSDSDRGSEQYV.

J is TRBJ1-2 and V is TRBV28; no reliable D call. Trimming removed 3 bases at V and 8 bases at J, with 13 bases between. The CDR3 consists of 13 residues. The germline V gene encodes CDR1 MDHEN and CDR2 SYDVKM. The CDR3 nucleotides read TGTGCCAGCAGTTTGCCCGTTAGTCGGGGCTACACCTTC. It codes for CASSLPVSRGYTF.

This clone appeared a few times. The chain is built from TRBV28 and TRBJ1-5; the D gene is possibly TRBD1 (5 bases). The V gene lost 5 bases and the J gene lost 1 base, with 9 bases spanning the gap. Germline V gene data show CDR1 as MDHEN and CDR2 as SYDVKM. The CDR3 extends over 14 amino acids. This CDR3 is CASSGGLSNQPQHF. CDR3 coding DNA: TGTGCCAGCAGTGGGGGGTTGAGCAATCAGCCCCAGCATTTT.

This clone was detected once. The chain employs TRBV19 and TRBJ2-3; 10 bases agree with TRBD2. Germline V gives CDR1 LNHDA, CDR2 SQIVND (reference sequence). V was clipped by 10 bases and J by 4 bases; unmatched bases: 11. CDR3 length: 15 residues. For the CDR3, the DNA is TGTGCCACCGCCGTCACTAGCGGGGAAGCAGATACGCAGTATTTT. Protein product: CATAVTSGEADTQYF. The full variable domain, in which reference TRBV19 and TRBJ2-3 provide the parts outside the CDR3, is DGGITQSPKYLFRKEGQNVTLSCEQNLNHDAMYWYRQDPGQGLRLIYYSQIVNDFQKGDIAEGYSVSREKKESFPLTVTSAQKNPTAFYLCATAVTSGEADTQYFGPGTRLTVL.

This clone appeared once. CDR3 coding DNA: TGTGCCAGCAGCCAAGATTTCAGAGGCCGGGGCACCATATATTTT. It codes for CASSQDFRGRGTIYF. The rearrangement links TRBV3-1 (or the pseudogene TRBV3-2) to TRBJ1-3; no definite D call. This CDR3 region has 15 residues. Germline assignment: CDR1 LGHDT and CDR2 YNNKEL (reference sequence). Trimming took off 0 bases at V and 9 bases at J, with 15 bases between the two ends.

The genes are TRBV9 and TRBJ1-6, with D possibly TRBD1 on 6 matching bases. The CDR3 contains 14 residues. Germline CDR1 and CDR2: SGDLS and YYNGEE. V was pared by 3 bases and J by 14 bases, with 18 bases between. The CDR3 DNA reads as TGTGCCAGCAGCGGAGGGGGACACGAGAACACCCTCCACTTT. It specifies CASSGGGHENTLHF.

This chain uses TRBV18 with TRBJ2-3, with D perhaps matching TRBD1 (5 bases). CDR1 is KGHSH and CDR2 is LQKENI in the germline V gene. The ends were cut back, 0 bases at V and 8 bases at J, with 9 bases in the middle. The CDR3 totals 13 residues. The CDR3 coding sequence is TGTGCCAGCTCACCACCCGTAGGGGCTACGCAGTATTTT. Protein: CASSPPVGATQYF.

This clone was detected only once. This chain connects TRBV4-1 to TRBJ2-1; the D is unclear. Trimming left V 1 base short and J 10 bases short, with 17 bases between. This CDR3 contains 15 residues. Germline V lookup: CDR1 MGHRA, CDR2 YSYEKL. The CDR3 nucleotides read TGCGCCAGCAGCCAAGGGAATAACGATTTCGGGGAGCAGTTCTTC. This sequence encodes CASSQGNNDFGEQFF.

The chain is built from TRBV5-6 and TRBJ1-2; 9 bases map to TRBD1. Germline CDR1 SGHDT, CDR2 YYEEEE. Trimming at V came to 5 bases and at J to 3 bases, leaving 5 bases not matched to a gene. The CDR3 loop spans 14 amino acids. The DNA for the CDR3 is TGTGCCAGCAGGTCGACAGGGGGGGACTATGGCTACACCTTC. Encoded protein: CASRSTGGDYGYTF.

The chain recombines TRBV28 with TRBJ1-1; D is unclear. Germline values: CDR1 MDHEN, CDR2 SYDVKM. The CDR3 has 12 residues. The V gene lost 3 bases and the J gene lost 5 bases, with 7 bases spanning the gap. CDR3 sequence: CASSFPGTEAFF. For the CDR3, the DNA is TGTGCCAGCAGTTTCCCCGGGACTGAAGCTTTCTTT.

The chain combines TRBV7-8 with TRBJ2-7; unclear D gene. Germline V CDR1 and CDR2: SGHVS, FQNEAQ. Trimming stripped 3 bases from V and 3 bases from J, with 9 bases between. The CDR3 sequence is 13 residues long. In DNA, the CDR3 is TGTGCCAGCAGCTTTGGTGAGGTCTACGAGCAGTACGTC. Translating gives CASSFGEVYEQYV.

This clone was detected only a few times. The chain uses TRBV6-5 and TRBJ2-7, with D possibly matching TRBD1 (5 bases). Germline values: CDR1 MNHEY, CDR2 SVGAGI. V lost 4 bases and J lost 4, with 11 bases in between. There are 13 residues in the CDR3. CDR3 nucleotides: TGTGCCAGCAGTTGCACTCACAGGTACGAGCAGTACGTC. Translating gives CASSCTHRYEQYV.

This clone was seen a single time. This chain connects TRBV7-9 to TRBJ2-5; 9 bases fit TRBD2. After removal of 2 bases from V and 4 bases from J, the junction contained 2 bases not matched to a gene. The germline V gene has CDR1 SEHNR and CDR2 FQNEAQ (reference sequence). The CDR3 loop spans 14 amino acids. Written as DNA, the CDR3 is TGTGCCAGCAGCTTACCAGCGGGGGGAGAGACCCAGTACTTC. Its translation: CASSLPAGGETQYF.

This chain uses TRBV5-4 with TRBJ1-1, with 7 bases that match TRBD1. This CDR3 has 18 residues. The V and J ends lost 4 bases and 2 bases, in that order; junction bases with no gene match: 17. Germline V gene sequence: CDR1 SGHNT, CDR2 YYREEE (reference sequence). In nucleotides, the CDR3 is TGTGCCAGCAGCCTCGGCGGGACAGCTCTTTCCTACAACACTGAAGCTTTCTTT. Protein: CASSLGGTALSYNTEAFF. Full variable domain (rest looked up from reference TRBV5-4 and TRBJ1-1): ETGVTQSPTHLIKTRGQQVTLRCSSQSGHNTVSWYQQALGQGPQFIFQYYREEENGRGNFPPRFSGLQFPNYSSELNVNALELDDSALYLCASSLGGTALSYNTEAFFGQGTRLTVV.

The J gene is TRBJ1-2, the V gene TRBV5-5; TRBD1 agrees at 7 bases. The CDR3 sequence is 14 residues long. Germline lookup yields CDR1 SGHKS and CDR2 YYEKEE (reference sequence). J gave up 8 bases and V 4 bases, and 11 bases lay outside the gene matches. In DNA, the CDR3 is TGTGCCAGCAGCGCCCATGACAGGGACGAAGGCTACACCTTC. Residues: CASSAHDRDEGYTF.

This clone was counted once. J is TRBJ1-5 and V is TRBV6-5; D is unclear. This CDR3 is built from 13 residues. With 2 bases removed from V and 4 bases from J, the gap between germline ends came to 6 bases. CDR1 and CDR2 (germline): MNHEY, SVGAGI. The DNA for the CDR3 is TGTGCCAGCAGTTACAGACTAAATCAGCCCCAGCATTTT. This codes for CASSYRLNQPQHF.

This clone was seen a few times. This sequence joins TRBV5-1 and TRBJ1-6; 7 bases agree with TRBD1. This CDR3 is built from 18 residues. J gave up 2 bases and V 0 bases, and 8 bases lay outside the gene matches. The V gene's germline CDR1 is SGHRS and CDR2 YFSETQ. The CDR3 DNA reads TGCGCCAGCAGCTTGGCCCTCCCAGGGGGAACCTATAATTCACCCCTCCACTTT. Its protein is CASSLALPGGTYNSPLHF.

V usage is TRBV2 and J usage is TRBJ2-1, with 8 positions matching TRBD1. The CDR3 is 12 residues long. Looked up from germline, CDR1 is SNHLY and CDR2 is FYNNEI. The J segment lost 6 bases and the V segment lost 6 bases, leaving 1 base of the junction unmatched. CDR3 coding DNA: TGTGCCAGCAGGGACAGGGTCAATGAGCAGTTCTTC. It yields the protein CASRDRVNEQFF.

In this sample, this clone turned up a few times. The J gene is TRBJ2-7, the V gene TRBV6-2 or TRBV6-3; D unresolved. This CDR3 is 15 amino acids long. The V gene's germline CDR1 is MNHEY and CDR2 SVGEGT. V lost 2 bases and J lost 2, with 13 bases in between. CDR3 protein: CASSYRYQVPYEQYV. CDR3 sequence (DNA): TGTGCCAGCAGTTACAGATACCAGGTTCCCTACGAGCAGTACGTC.

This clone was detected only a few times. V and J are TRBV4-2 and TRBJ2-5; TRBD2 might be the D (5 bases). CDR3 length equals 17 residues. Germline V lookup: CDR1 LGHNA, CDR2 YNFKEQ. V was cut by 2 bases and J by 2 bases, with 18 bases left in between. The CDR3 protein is CASSQRRFLAGQETQYF. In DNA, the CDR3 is TGTGCCAGCAGCCAACGACGCTTCCTGGCGGGTCAAGAGACCCAGTACTTC.

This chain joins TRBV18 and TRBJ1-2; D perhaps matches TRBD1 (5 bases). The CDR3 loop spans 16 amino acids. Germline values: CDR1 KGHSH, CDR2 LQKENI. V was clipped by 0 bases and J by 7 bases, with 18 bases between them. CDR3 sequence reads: CASSPPGGVGLRGYTF. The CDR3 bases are TGTGCCAGCTCACCACCGGGAGGGGTCGGATTGCGTGGCTACACCTTC. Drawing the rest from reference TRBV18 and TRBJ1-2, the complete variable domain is NAGVMQNPRHLVRRRGQEARLRCSPMKGHSHVYWYRQLPEEGLKFMVYLQKENIIDESGMPKERFSAEFPKEGPSILRIQQVVRGDSAAYFCASSPPGGVGLRGYTFGSGTRLTVV.

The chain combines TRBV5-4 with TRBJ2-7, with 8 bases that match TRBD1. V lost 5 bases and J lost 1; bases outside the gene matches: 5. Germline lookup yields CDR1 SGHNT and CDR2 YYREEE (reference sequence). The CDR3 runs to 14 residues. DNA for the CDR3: TGTGCCAGCAGGGGGGACAGGCTGTCCTACGAGCAGTACTTC. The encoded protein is CASRGDRLSYEQYF.

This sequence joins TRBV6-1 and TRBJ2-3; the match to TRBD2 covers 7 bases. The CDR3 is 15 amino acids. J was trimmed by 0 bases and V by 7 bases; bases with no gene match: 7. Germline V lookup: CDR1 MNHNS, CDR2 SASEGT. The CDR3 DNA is TGTGCCAGCAATCGGGAGCGGGGAAGCACAGATACGCAGTATTTT. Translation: CASNRERGSTDTQYF.

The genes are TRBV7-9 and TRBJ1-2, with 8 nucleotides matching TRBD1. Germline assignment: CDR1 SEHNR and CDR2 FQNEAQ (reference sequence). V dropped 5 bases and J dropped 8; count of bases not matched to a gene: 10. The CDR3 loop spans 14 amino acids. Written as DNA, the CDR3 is TGTGCCAGCAGCCCAGGAGGACAGGGCCGGGGCTACACCTTC. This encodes CASSPGGQGRGYTF.

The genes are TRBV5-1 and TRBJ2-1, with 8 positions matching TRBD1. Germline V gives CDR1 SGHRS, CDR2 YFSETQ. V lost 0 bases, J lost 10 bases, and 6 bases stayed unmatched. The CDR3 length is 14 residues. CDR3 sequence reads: CASSLGQGAREQFF. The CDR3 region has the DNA TGCGCCAGCAGCTTGGGGCAGGGGGCGCGGGAGCAGTTCTTC.

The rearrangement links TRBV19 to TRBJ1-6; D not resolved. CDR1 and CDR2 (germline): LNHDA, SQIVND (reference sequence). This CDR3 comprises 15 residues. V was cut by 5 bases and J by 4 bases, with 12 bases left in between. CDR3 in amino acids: CASSPDRGYNSPLHF. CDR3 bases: TGTGCCAGTAGTCCAGACCGGGGTTATAATTCACCCCTCCACTTT.

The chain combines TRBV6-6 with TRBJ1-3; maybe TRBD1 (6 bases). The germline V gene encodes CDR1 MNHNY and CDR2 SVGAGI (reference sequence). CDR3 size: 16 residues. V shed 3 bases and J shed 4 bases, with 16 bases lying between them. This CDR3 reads CASSYPTTGIGNTIYF. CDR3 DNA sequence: TGTGCCAGCAGTTATCCCACAACAGGGATCGGAAACACCATATATTTT.

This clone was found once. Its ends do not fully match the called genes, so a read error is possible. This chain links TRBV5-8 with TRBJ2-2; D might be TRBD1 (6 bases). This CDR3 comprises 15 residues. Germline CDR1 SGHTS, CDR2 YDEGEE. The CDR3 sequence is CASSLDPQGPRGAVF. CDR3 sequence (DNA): TGTGCCAGCAGCTTGGATCCCCAGGGGCCACGGGGAGCTGTTTTT. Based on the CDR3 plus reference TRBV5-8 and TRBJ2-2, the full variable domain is EAGVTQSPTHLIKTRGQQATLRCSPISGHTSVYWYQQALGLGLQFLLWYDEGEERNRGNFPPRFSGRQFPNYSSELNVNALELEDSALYLCASSLDPQGPRGAVFGEGSRLTVL.